The rows below give T cell receptor beta chains drawn from one sample of a study of early T cells in non-severe SARS-CoV-2 infection. TCRdb called the 5' RACE reads again in MiXCR, with one record for every CDR3 protein. The table includes roughly 80,000 distinct CDR3 sequences, less than 20% detected once. Sequenced input: whole blood. The receptors were sampled from an adult who was a healthcare worker with PCR-confirmed SARS-CoV-2 infection or an uninfected control (not recorded which). Each CDR3 is given with its conserved first and last residue. The D gene is left open where the match is weak. Some rows mark clone size as missing; the rest say once, few, many or name a class of expanded clone.

j_gene | abundance | v_gene | d_gene | CDR3aa | CDR3nt
TRBJ2-4 | . | TRBV5-6 | TRBD2 | CASSMLAGDKNIQYF | TGTGCCAGCAGCATGCTAGCGGGAGACAAAAACATTCAGTACTTC
TRBJ2-7 | many | TRBV28 | TRBD1 | CASSSNRGLIEQYF | TGTGCCAGCAGTTCCAACAGGGGGCTGATCGAGCAGTACTTC
TRBJ2-4 | . | TRBV12-3/TRBV12-4 | . | CASLTGRGAKNIQYF | TGTGCCAGCTTAACAGGGAGAGGAGCCAAAAACATTCAGTACTTC
TRBJ2-1 | once | TRBV25-1 | . | CASSSRRGGAYNEQFF | TGTGCCAGCAGTTCCAGGCGCGGCGGGGCATACAATGAGCAGTTCTTC
TRBJ2-5 | few | TRBV7-9 | TRBD2 | CASSHGGQETQYF | TGTGCCAGCAGCCACGGGGGGCAAGAGACCCAGTACTTC
TRBJ2-7 | many | TRBV28 | . | CASSLGGTYTYEQYF | TGTGCCAGCAGTTTAGGTGGGACGTATACCTACGAGCAGTACTTC
TRBJ2-7 | . | TRBV6-1 | TRBD2 | CASRGGLAGDEQYF | TGTGCCAGCAGAGGGGGACTAGCTGGCGACGAGCAGTACTTC
TRBJ2-2 | few | TRBV7-9 | . | CASSSLDLRDTGELFF | TGTGCCAGCAGCTCTCTGGACCTCAGGGACACCGGGGAGCTGTTTTTT
TRBJ2-7 | . | TRBV30 | . | CAWSEVYEQYF | TGTGCCTGGAGTGAGGTCTACGAGCAGTACTTC
TRBJ1-3 | few | TRBV27 | . | CASRRESGNTIYF | TGTGCCAGCAGGCGGGAGTCTGGAAACACCATATATTTT
TRBJ2-5 | . | TRBV7-8 | . | CASSSVGKETQYF | TGTGCCAGCAGCTCCGTCGGGAAAGAGACCCAGTACTTC
TRBJ2-7 | . | TRBV12-3/TRBV12-4 | TRBD1 | CASSPTGWGEQYF | TGTGCCAGCAGTCCGACAGGGTGGGGCGAGCAGTACTTC
TRBJ2-5 | . | TRBV27 | . | CASSPRRSQETQYF | TGTGCCAGCAGTCCCCGGAGGAGCCAAGAGACCCAGTACTTC
TRBJ2-3 | many | TRBV7-9 | . | CASSLGGGPTPTDTQYF | TGTGCCAGCAGCTTAGGGGGCGGACCCACCCCCACAGATACGCAGTATTTT
TRBJ1-1 | few | TRBV20-1 | . | CSALKGTEAFF | TGCAGTGCCCTAAAAGGAACTGAAGCTTTCTTT
TRBJ2-1 | . | TRBV19 | TRBD2 | CASSTSSGGYNEQFF | TGTGCCAGTAGTACCTCTAGCGGGGGCTACAATGAGCAGTTCTTC
TRBJ2-6 | few | TRBV29-1 | . | CSVGSRGPGANVLTF | TGCAGCGTTGGGAGCAGGGGCCCTGGGGCCAACGTCCTGACTTTC
TRBJ2-7 | . | TRBV29-1 | TRBD1 | CSFLWGQSGEQYF | TGCAGCTTCCTGTGGGGACAGTCCGGCGAGCAGTACTTC
TRBJ1-1 | few | TRBV7-3 | TRBD1 | CASSFRDRGFRAEAFF | TGTGCCAGCAGCTTCAGGGACAGGGGGTTCAGGGCTGAAGCTTTCTTT
TRBJ2-3 | few | TRBV20-1 | TRBD2 | CSARDSGGGSTDTQYF | TGCAGTGCTAGAGATTCCGGGGGGGGTAGCACAGATACGCAGTATTTT
TRBJ2-3 | . | TRBV12-3/TRBV12-4 | . | CASSAFGDTQYF | TGTGCCAGTAGCGCGTTCGGGGATACGCAGTATTTT
TRBJ1-4 | many | TRBV3-1 | . | CASSPSAVEKLFF | TGTGCCAGCAGCCCAAGCGCTGTGGAAAAACTGTTTTTT
TRBJ1-4 | . | TRBV20-1 | . | CSAFDRTMNEKLFF | TGCAGTGCCTTCGACAGGACAATGAATGAAAAACTGTTTTTT
TRBJ1-1 | few | TRBV29-1 | . | CSVSRGQFTEAFF | TGCAGCGTCAGCAGGGGCCAGTTCACTGAAGCTTTCTTT
TRBJ1-3 | few | TRBV6-6 | TRBD1 | CASSYSDRRAGNTIYF | TGTGCCAGCAGTTACTCGGACAGGAGGGCTGGAAACACCATATATTTT
TRBJ2-1 | few | TRBV4-2 | TRBD2 | CASNQYTSGGNEQFF | TGTGCCAGCAACCAGTATACTAGCGGGGGTAATGAGCAGTTCTTC
TRBJ1-1 | . | TRBV2 | . | CASSEQGRDAFF | TGTGCCAGCAGTGAACAGGGGAGGGATGCTTTCTTT
TRBJ2-3 | . | TRBV28 | TRBD2 | CASSSIGGGTDTQYF | TGTGCCAGCAGCTCTATCGGGGGGGGCACAGATACGCAGTATTTT
TRBJ2-1 | . | TRBV5-1 | TRBD2 | CASSYRLAGETNEQFF | TGCGCCAGCAGCTACAGACTAGCGGGAGAAACCAATGAGCAGTTCTTC
TRBJ2-7 | . | TRBV2 | TRBD2 | CASRRTSGGVYEQYF | TGTGCCAGCCGTAGGACTAGCGGGGGAGTCTACGAGCAGTACTTC
TRBJ2-2 | . | TRBV27 | TRBD2 | CASGNRLAGNTGELFF | TGTGCCAGCGGAAATCGACTAGCGGGAAACACCGGGGAGCTGTTTTTT
TRBJ1-6 | few | TRBV12-3/TRBV12-4 | . | CASSLRDRGNSPLHF | TGTGCCAGCAGTTTGAGGGACCGGGGGAATTCACCCCTCCACTTT
TRBJ1-1 | many | TRBV10-3 | . | CAISDTPTEAFF | TGTGCCATCAGTGATACACCCACTGAAGCTTTCTTT
TRBJ1-2 | few | TRBV7-9 | . | CASSLNTGPDYGYTF | TGTGCCAGCAGCTTAAATACAGGGCCGGACTATGGCTACACCTTC
TRBJ1-5 | many | TRBV6-5 | TRBD1 | CASSYSGQGAMSNQPQHF | TGTGCCAGCAGTTACTCTGGACAGGGGGCCATGAGCAATCAGCCCCAGCATTTT
TRBJ2-7 | few | TRBV10-3 | TRBD1 | CATSQGQARSYEQYF | TGTGCCACCTCGCAGGGACAGGCTCGCTCCTACGAGCAGTACTTC
TRBJ2-7 | few | TRBV6-1 | . | CAGRDKAYEQYF | TGTGCCGGCCGGGACAAGGCCTACGAGCAGTACTTC
TRBJ2-7 | few | TRBV15 | TRBD1 | CATSRQTGSSYEQYF | TGTGCCACCAGCAGACAGACAGGGTCCTCCTACGAGCAGTACTTC
TRBJ1-3 | . | TRBV29-1 | . | CSVEKGVGNTIYF | TGCAGCGTTGAAAAAGGGGTTGGAAACACCATATATTTT
TRBJ2-2 | many | TRBV20-1 | . | CSAIKSGELFF | TGCAGTGCCATCAAAAGCGGGGAGCTGTTTTTT
TRBJ1-4 | . | TRBV9 | TRBD1 | CASSVGDRASSNEKLFF | TGTGCCAGCAGCGTAGGGGACAGGGCTAGTTCTAATGAAAAACTGTTTTTT
TRBJ2-1 | . | TRBV5-4 | . | CASSLEAYNEQFF | TGTGCCAGCAGCTTAGAGGCCTACAATGAGCAGTTCTTC
TRBJ2-7 | few | TRBV29-1 | TRBD1 | CSGHTGAPSYEQYF | TGCAGCGGGCACACAGGGGCGCCTTCCTACGAGCAGTACTTC
TRBJ2-7 | . | TRBV2 | . | CASSEDIMSFYEQYF | TGTGCCAGCAGTGAGGATATAATGAGCTTCTACGAGCAGTACTTC
TRBJ1-1 | . | TRBV6-1 | . | CASSEALEAFF | TGTGCCAGCAGTGAAGCCTTAGAAGCTTTCTTT
TRBJ2-4 | . | TRBV24-1 | TRBD2 | CATSDSGRDIQYF | TGTGCCACCAGTGATAGCGGGAGGGACATTCAGTACTTC
TRBJ2-3 | . | TRBV20-1 | TRBD2 | CSASLADTDTQYF | TGCAGTGCTAGCCTAGCGGATACAGATACGCAGTATTTT
TRBJ2-1 | . | TRBV4-3 | TRBD2 | CASSQGLAGPASYNEQFF | TGCGCCAGCAGCCAGGGACTAGCGGGACCCGCCTCATACAATGAGCAGTTCTTC
TRBJ1-2 | . | TRBV12-3/TRBV12-4 | . | CASTPSGSRNYGYTF | TGTGCCAGCACCCCAAGTGGCTCGAGGAACTATGGCTACACCTTC
TRBJ2-1 | . | TRBV20-1 | . | CSAGSGGNNEQFF | TGCAGTGCTGGATCCGGGGGAAACAATGAGCAGTTCTTC
TRBJ2-1 | few | TRBV12-3/TRBV12-4 | . | CASTRGSSYNEQFF | TGTGCCAGCACGAGAGGGAGCTCCTACAATGAGCAGTTCTTC
TRBJ2-7 | many | TRBV6-2/TRBV6-3 | . | CASTWDTYEQYF | TGTGCCAGCACCTGGGACACCTACGAGCAGTACTTC